This T cell receptor (beta chain) was identified during a study of cytomegalovirus exposure and HLA in healthy donors. The germline gives CDR1 SGHTA, CDR2 FQGTGA. The CDR3 runs to 14 residues. Trimming cost V 5 bases and J 1 base; bases outside gene matches: 3. Primers included in the PCR were 60 Vbeta and 13 Jbeta primers. Assay used: immunoSEQ multiplex PCR; TCRdb lists only in-frame clones, some missing. The table lists 110,000 or so clones, 67% of them singletons, with roughly 8.3% in the top ten. The material sequenced was PBMCs. The sequence was collected from a man aged 18 to 35 in good health and CMV-seropositive. The chain employs TRBV7-3 and TRBJ2-3, with 7 bases matching TRBD2. The CDR3 region has the DNA TGTGCCAGCAGCCTCCGGGGGGGCACAGATACGCAGTATTTT. Translated: CASSLRGGTDTQYF.